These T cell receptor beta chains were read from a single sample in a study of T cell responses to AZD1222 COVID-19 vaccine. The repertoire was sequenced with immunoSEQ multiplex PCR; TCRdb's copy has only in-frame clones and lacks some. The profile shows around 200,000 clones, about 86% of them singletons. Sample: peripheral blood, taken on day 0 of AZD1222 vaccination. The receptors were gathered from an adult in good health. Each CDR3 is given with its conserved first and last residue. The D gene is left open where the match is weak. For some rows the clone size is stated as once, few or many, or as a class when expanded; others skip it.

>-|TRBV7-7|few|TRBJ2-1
TGTGCTAGCAGCTTCGCGCCCCAGGGTAGATCCTACAATGAGCAGTTCTTC
CASSFAPQGRSYNEQFF
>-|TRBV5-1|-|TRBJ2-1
TGCGCCAGCAGCTTAGGGGTGTTCTCCTACAATGAGCAGTTCTTC
CASSLGVFSYNEQFF
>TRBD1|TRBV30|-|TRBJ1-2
TGTGCCTGGGCGGACAGGGGCGTCGCCTACACCTTC
CAWADRGVAYTF
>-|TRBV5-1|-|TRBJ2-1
TGCGCCAGCAGCCTCGTTAACGGCAATGAGCAGTTCTTC
CASSLVNGNEQFF
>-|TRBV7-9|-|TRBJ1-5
TGTGCCAGCAGCTTAGGGGGAGGCGGCAATCAGCCCCAGCATTTT
CASSLGGGGNQPQHF
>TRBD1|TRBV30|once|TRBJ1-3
TGTGCCTGGAGCGCTGGGACAGGCTCTGGAAACACCATATATTTT
CAWSAGTGSGNTIYF
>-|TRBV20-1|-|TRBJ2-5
TGCAGTGCTAGTATCTCGAGGGGGGGAGAGACCCAGTACTTC
CSASISRGGETQYF
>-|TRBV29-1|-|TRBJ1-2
TGCAGCGTTGAGGTAGACTATGGCTACACCTTC
CSVEVDYGYTF
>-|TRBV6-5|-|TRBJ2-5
TGTGCCAGCAGTTACTCGAGGGGGTTGGAGGAGACCCAGTACTTC
CASSYSRGLEETQYF
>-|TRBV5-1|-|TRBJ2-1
TGCGCCAGCAGCTTGAGCAGCCCAGACAATGAGCAGTTCTTC
CASSLSSPDNEQFF
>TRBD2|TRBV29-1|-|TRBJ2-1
TGCAGCGTTGAATTCCTCACCGGGACTAGCTCCTACAATGAGCAGTTCTTC
CSVEFLTGTSSYNEQFF
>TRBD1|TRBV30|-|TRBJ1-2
TGTGCCTGGACCCCGGGACAGACAGGGTATGGCTACACCTTC
CAWTPGQTGYGYTF
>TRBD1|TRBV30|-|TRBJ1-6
TGTGCCTGGAGTGTACTAGGGGGCGCTGAGGGTTCACCCCTCCACTTT
CAWSVLGGAEGSPLHF
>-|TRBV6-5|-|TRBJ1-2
TGTGCCAGCAGTTACCGAGAGGTAACGGGTGATGGCTACACCTTC
CASSYREVTGDGYTF
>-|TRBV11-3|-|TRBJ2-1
TGTGCCAGCAGCTTTGGACCAGGCAAGCAGTTCTTC
CASSFGPGKQFF
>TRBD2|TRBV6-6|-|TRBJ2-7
TGTGCCAGCAGTTATAGCGGGGGCTCCTACGAGCAGTACTTC
CASSYSGGSYEQYF
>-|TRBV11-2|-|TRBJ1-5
TGTGCCAGCAGCTTCGACGTATGGGGGAATCAGCCCCAGCATTTT
CASSFDVWGNQPQHF
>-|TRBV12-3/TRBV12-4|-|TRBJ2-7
TGTGCCAGCAGTTTTAGCGGCCAGTCAGAGCAGTACTTC
CASSFSGQSEQYF
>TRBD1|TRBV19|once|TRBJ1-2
TGTGCCAGTTCCGACAGGGCCTATGGCTACACCTTC
CASSDRAYGYTF
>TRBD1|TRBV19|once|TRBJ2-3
TGTGCCAGTAGTACGACCGGGACAGGGGTTGATACGCAGTATTTT
CASSTTGTGVDTQYF
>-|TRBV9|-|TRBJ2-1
TGTGCCAGCAGCTTGAGCGAGAATGAGCAGTTCTTC
CASSLSENEQFF
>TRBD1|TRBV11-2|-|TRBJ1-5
TGTGCCAGCAGCCCCGGGACAGGGATGGGTCAGCCCCAGCATTTT
CASSPGTGMGQPQHF
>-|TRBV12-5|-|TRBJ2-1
TGTGCTAGTGGTTTGTTTGACAATGAGCAGTTCTTC
CASGLFDNEQFF
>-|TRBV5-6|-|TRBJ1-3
TGTGCCAGCAGCCCGGGACCAGTCTCTGGAAACACCATATATTTT
CASSPGPVSGNTIYF
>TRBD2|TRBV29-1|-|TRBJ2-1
TGCAGCGTTGACGGAGCGGGAGTCTTAAGGGATGAGCAGTTCTTC
CSVDGAGVLRDEQFF
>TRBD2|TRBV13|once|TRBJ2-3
TGTGCCAGCAGCCCCCGGGAGGGCACAGATACGCAGTATTTT
CASSPREGTDTQYF
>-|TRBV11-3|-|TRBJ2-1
TGTGCCAGCAGCGCCAATGATGAGCAGTTCTTC
CASSANDEQFF
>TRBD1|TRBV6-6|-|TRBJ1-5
TGTGCCAGCAGTCCCCGGGGACAGGGAGAGCAGCCCCAGCATTTT
CASSPRGQGEQPQHF
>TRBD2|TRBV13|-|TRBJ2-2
TGTGCCAGCAGCCCCGGGGGAGGGGACACCGGGGAGCTGTTTTTT
CASSPGGGDTGELFF
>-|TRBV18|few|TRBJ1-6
TGTGCCAGCTCACCAGCTCGGGGGAATTCACCCCTCCACTTT
CASSPARGNSPLHF
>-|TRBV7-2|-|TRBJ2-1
TGTGCCAGCAGCTTAGGTGTTATGGAGGCCCACAATGAGCAGTTCTTC
CASSLGVMEAHNEQFF
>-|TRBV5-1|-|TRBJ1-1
TGCGCCAGCAGCTTAGGGTCGGGCACTGAAGCTTTCTTT
CASSLGSGTEAFF
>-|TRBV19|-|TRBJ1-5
TGTGCCAGTAGTATTAGAGATCAGCCCCAGCATTTT
CASSIRDQPQHF
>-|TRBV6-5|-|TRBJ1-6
TGTGCCAGCATTAGGTCGGCCAAATCACCCCTCCACTTT
CASIRSAKSPLHF
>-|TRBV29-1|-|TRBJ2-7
TGCAGCGTTCGACACGCAGAAGGCGAGCAGTACTTC
CSVRHAEGEQYF
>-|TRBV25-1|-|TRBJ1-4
TGTGCCAGCAGTGAACCCTTGTCGGCTGGTGAAAAACTGTTTTTT
CASSEPLSAGEKLFF
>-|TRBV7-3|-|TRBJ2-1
TGTGCCAGCAGTCGCGGGACACGAGACAATGAGCAGTTCTTC
CASSRGTRDNEQFF
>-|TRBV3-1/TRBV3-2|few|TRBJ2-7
TGTGCCAGCAGCCAGACGACGGTGTCCTACGAGCAGTACTTC
CASSQTTVSYEQYF
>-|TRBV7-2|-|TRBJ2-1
TGTGCCAGCAGCTTAGTCATTTCGGACGGCACCTACAATGAGCAGTTCTTC
CASSLVISDGTYNEQFF
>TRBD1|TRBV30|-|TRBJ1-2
TGTGCCTGGACAGGGGGCTTTGGCTACACCTTC
CAWTGGFGYTF
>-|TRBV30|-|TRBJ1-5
TGTGCCTGGAGTGTGACCCAGTCCCAGCCCCAGCATTTT
CAWSVTQSQPQHF
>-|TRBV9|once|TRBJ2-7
TGTGCCAGCAGCCCGGACGGATCCAGCTCCTACGAGCAGTACTTC
CASSPDGSSSYEQYF
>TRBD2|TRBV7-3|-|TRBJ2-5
TGTGCCAGCAGCCATAATGGACTAGCGCAAGAGACCCAGTACTTC
CASSHNGLAQETQYF
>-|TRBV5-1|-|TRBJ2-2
TGCGCCAGCAGGTTACAGGACAACACCGGGGAGCTGTTTTTT
CASRLQDNTGELFF
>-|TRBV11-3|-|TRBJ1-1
TGTGCCAGCAGCTTAGAAAGGCATACTGAAGCTTTCTTT
CASSLERHTEAFF
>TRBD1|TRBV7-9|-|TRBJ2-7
TGTGCCAGCAGCCACCGGGACAGGGGACGAGGCTACGAGCAGTACTTC
CASSHRDRGRGYEQYF
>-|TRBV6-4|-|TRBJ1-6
TGTGCCAGCAGTGAGGCCAGCCGAAATTCACCCCTCCACTTT
CASSEASRNSPLHF
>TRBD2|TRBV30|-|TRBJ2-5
TGTGCCTGGAGTAGGACTAGCGGGGGGGCTATGCGGGAGACCCAGTACTTC
CAWSRTSGGAMRETQYF
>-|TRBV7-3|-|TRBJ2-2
TGTGCCAGCAGCTTACTGTTTAACACCGGGGAGCTGTTTTTT
CASSLLFNTGELFF
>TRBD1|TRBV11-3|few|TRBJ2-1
TGTGCCAGCAGCTTACGGACAGGGGGCCCGAATGAGCAGTTCTTC
CASSLRTGGPNEQFF
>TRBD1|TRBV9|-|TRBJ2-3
TGTGCCAGCAGCGCCCGGGGACAGGGGGTGAGCACAGATACGCAGTATTTT
CASSARGQGVSTDTQYF
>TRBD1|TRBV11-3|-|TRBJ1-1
TGTGCCAGCAGCCCCTCCGGGACAGGGGCCACTGAAGCTTTCTTT
CASSPSGTGATEAFF
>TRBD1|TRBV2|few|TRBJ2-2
TGTGCCAGCAGCGATAGAATGACAGGGAAGAGGGGTACCGGGGAGCTGTTTTTT
CASSDRMTGKRGTGELFF
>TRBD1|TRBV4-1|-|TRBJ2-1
TGCGCCAGCAGCCAAGATCTCTCCGGGACAGGGTTGCAGTTCTTC
CASSQDLSGTGLQFF
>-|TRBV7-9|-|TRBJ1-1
TGTGCCAGCAGCTTAAATACAGGGTTGAACACTGAAGCTTTCTTT
CASSLNTGLNTEAFF
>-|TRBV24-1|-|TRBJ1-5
TGTGCCACCAGTGGGGGAGAAGGGGGCAATCAGCCCCAGCATTTT
CATSGGEGGNQPQHF
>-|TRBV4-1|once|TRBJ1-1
TGCGCCAGCAGCCCATCGGGCCTCCAAAACACTGAAGCTTTCTTT
CASSPSGLQNTEAFF
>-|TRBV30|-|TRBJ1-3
TGTGCCTGGAGTCGATGGCGCACCCCAGTTACCTCTGGAAACACCATATATTTT
CAWSRWRTPVTSGNTIYF
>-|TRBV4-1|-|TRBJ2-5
TGCGCCAGCAGCCAAGTGGGCCTCTGGGTGGAGACCCAGTACTTC
CASSQVGLWVETQYF
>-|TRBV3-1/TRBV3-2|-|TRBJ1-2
TGTGCCAGCAGCGCCGACGGTGGCTACACCTTC
CASSADGGYTF